The 6 T cell receptor beta chains given below trace back to one sample, sequenced in a study of CD8 T cells in Susac syndrome. Random hexamers were used to reverse transcribe about 0.45 to 1 ug of RNA. One entry per CDR3 protein results from TCRdb running MiXCR on the immunoSEQ multiplex PCR reads. The sample consists of around 200,000 distinct CDR3 sequences, around 95% of them appearing once. Sequencing input: CD8+ T cells from PBMCs. Every receptor here comes from a human donor with Susac syndrome.

The J gene is TRBJ2-1, the V gene TRBV27, with no clear D. This CDR3 comprises 13 residues. The V gene lost 3 bases and the J gene lost 8 bases, with 11 bases spanning the gap. In germline, CDR1 is MNHEY, CDR2 SMNVEV (reference sequence). DNA of the CDR3: TGTGCCAGCAGTTTGGCCATAAGCGATGAGCAGTTCTTC. Amino acid sequence: CASSLAISDEQFF.

This chain connects TRBV27 to TRBJ2-3; D possibly matches TRBD1 or TRBD2 (6 bases each). The CDR3 extends over 16 amino acids. Germline values: CDR1 MNHEY, CDR2 SMNVEV (reference sequence). The V and J ends lost 3 bases and 1 base respectively, with 14 bases between them. The CDR3 DNA follows: TGTGCCAGCAGTTTTAGGGGGGCGAAGGGCACAGATACGCAGTATTTT. Protein: CASSFRGAKGTDTQYF.

V usage is TRBV9 and J usage is TRBJ2-2; 8 nucleotides line up with TRBD2. The CDR3 runs 17 residues. The V and J ends lost 0 bases and 6 bases, in that order; junction bases with no gene match: 10. CDR1 and CDR2 (germline): SGDLS, YYNGEE. The CDR3 DNA reads TGTGCCAGCAGCGTAGGCCGGGAGGGCCGCTTGCCCGGGGAGCTGTTTTTT. Protein: CASSVGREGRLPGELFF.

This chain links TRBV9 with TRBJ1-1, with 9 bases aligning to TRBD1. Unmatched junction bases numbered 2, after V lost 4 bases and J lost 1 base. This CDR3 spans 14 amino acids. Germline CDR1 reads SGDLS; CDR2 reads YYNGEE. The CDR3 DNA follows: TGTGCCAGCAGCCCGACAGGGGGGAACACTGAAGCTTTCTTT. Translation gives CASSPTGGNTEAFF.

The rearrangement links TRBV12-3 or TRBV12-4 to TRBJ1-2; no definite D call. The CDR3 runs 13 residues. The ends were cut back, 3 bases at V and 5 bases at J, with 10 bases in the middle. In DNA form, the CDR3 reads TGTGCCAGCAGTTTTCTGGAGAGTTATGGCTACACCTTC. Amino acids: CASSFLESYGYTF.

This clonotype was observed once. The chain joins TRBV5-1 to TRBJ2-1; D remains unclear. This CDR3 has 12 amino acids. The V end was cut by 1 base, the J end by 8 bases, with 7 bases between. Germline lookup yields CDR1 SGHRS and CDR2 YFSETQ. This CDR3 reads CASSLKKDEQFF. The CDR3 DNA is TGCGCCAGCAGCTTGAAGAAGGATGAGCAGTTCTTC.